The present T cell receptor beta chain was sequenced within a study of circulating CD8 cells and anti-PD-1 response in melanoma. Each library started from around 14 ng of total RNA using the QIAseq Immune Repertoire TCR panel. MiXCR, run by TCRdb on the reads, gives a single entry per CDR3 protein. Found here are approximately 1,200 distinct CDR3 sequences, roughly 7.1% of them singletons; the top ten hold about 4.6%. The germline CDR1 and CDR2 sequences are SGHVS and FQNEAQ. CDR3 length: 15 amino acids. The V segment lost 4 bases and the J segment 4 bases; nucleotides outside the gene matches: 5. Live CD3+CD8+TCRalphabeta+ cells were sorted into four subsets by PD-1 and/or TIGIT. This clonotype is large.

This clonotype originated in a human donor with melanoma. The chain uses TRBV7-8 and TRBJ2-1, with 9 bases that match TRBD1. The source material was CD8+ T cells from PBMCs, sampled at baseline or after one month of anti-PD-1 therapy (not recorded which). The CDR3 coding sequence is TGTGCCAGCAGCTCAGGGGGACAGGGTTACAATGAGCAGTTCTTC. Translating gives CASSSGGQGYNEQFF.